The clone carrying this T cell receptor beta chain was counted between two and nine times. The antigen remains undetermined. These data come from a study of response to subunit inactivated influenza vaccine. Overall study results and limits: Each seasonal flu vaccination may recruit only limited new T cells, authors suggested.

TCRdb called the RT-PCR reads again in MiXCR, with one record for every CDR3 protein. In the table there are 500,000 to 600,000 distinct CDR3 sequences, approximately 12% of which are singletons. The source is a man between 45 and 60 years old who received an inactivated influenza vaccine. The sample here was PBMCs from blood, taken about 6 weeks after vaccination.

CDR3 region: CASSQGSGSLGNIQYF. The CDR3 DNA reads TGCGCCAGCAGCCAAGGTTCCGGGAGTTTGGGAAACATTCAGTACTTC. This rearrangement joins TRBV4-3 to TRBJ2-4, with D tentatively TRBD2 (6 bases). This CDR3 spans 16 amino acids. Trimming shortened V by 1 base and J by 6 bases, and 16 bases separated the two germline ends. Germline lookup yields CDR1 LGHNA and CDR2 YSLEER.